The 18 T cell receptor beta chains in this list originate from one sample, sequenced in a study of blood T cell repertoires in COVID-19. Sequencing used immunoSEQ multiplex PCR; TCRdb keeps in-frame clones, though not all of them. The table records around 170,000 clones, approximately 80% of them present only once. The sample consisted of PBMCs or T cells enriched from blood (not recorded which). All receptors derive from a man aged 45-65 years who had recovered from COVID-19.

This chain uses TRBV19 with TRBJ1-2, with a weak D call TRBD1 (5 bases). The CDR3 length is 15 residues. Trimming cost V 4 bases and J 4 bases, with 16 bases left between them. CDR1 LNHDA and CDR2 SQIVND come from the germline V gene (reference sequence). This chain's CDR3 is CASSKIDSNSYGYTF. Here the CDR3 DNA reads TGTGCCAGTAGTAAAATAGACAGTAACTCCTATGGCTACACCTTC.

The chain uses TRBV28 and TRBJ2-7, with TRBD2 matching over 12 bases. V lost 8 bases and J lost 2; bases outside the gene matches: 7. Looked up from germline, CDR1 is MDHEN and CDR2 is SYDVKM. This CDR3 is built from 15 residues. As DNA, the CDR3 is TGTGCCAGCGAGTTGGCTAGCGGGGGGGCCTACGAGCAGTACTTC. It codes for CASELASGGAYEQYF.

This chain links TRBV7-9 with TRBJ2-5, with TRBD2 matching over 8 bases. CDR3 length: 16 amino acids. V lost 5 bases, J lost 1 base, and 9 bases stayed unmatched. CDR1 and CDR2 (germline): SEHNR, FQNEAQ (reference sequence). CDR3 sequence: CASSPFGGGLQETQYF. DNA of the CDR3: TGTGCCAGCAGCCCCTTCGGGGGGGGCCTCCAAGAGACCCAGTACTTC.

The V call is TRBV5-6, the J call TRBJ2-3; possibly TRBD2 for D (6 bases). Trimming left V 5 bases short and J 11 bases short, with 18 bases between. The CDR3 loop spans 13 amino acids. The germline CDR1 and CDR2 sequences are SGHDT and YYEEEE. CDR3 in amino acids: CASSSSSGVLQYF. The CDR3, as DNA: TGTGCCAGCAGTTCTAGTTCGGGGGTTTTGCAGTATTTT. Together with reference TRBV5-6 and TRBJ2-3, the CDR3 gives the full variable domain: DAGVTQSPTHLIKTRGQQVTLRCSPKSGHDTVSWYQQALGQGPQFIFQYYEEEERQRGNFPDRFSGHQFPNYSSELNVNALLLGDSALYLCASSSSSGVLQYFGPGTRLTVL.

This chain connects TRBV19 to TRBJ2-2; D is unclear. The germline CDR1 and CDR2 sequences are LNHDA and SQIVND (reference sequence). This CDR3 is 15 amino acids long. V lost 6 bases to trimming and J lost 0 bases, with 11 bases between them. The CDR3 reads CASSPRYTNTGELFF. In nucleotides, the CDR3 is TGTGCCAGTAGCCCCCGATACACGAACACCGGGGAGCTGTTTTTT.

This clone was counted a single time. The genes are TRBV7-9 and TRBJ1-1; TRBD1 is a possible D gene (6 bases). The V end lost 5 bases, the J end lost 5 bases, and 21 bases lay between the germline ends. The CDR3 loop spans 16 amino acids. The germline gives CDR1 SEHNR, CDR2 FQNEAQ (reference sequence). The CDR3 is CASSPRTPQGGTEAFF. The CDR3 bases are TGTGCCAGCAGCCCTCGGACTCCACAGGGTGGGACTGAAGCTTTCTTT.

The gene calls are TRBV3-1 (or the pseudogene TRBV3-2) and TRBJ1-3; 10 nucleotides match TRBD1. Germline V gene data show CDR1 as LGHDT and CDR2 as YNNKEL (reference sequence). This CDR3 has 16 residues. Losses at the gene ends were 0 bases for V and 5 bases for J; bases not matched to a gene: 4. CDR3 residues: CASSQDSGQGRNTIYF. DNA of the CDR3: TGTGCCAGCAGCCAAGATTCGGGACAGGGGAGAAACACCATATATTTT.

The chain joins TRBV7-2 to TRBJ1-1, with D maybe TRBD1 (5 bases). The V end was cut by 5 bases, the J end by 0 bases, with 13 bases between. The CDR3 runs to 15 residues. Germline CDR1 reads SGHTA; CDR2 reads FQGNSA. Here the CDR3 reads CASSPDTALNTEAFF. The CDR3 nucleotides read TGTGCCAGCAGCCCGGACACCGCTTTGAACACTGAAGCTTTCTTT.

The rearrangement uses TRBV23-1 and TRBJ1-1; no clear D gene. TRBV23-1 is an ORF, with its function uncertain. V was clipped by 0 bases and J by 3 bases, with 11 bases between them. The CDR3 covers 15 residues. CDR3 bases: TGCGCCAGCAGTCAATCTGCACAGTTCCACACTGAAGCTTTCTTT. Translating it yields CASSQSAQFHTEAFF.

This clone came up a few times. V gene TRBV7-2 combines with J gene TRBJ2-3; 9 nucleotides line up with TRBD2. The V and J ends lost 5 bases and 6 bases, in that order; junction bases with no gene match: 6. Germline V gene lookup returns CDR1 SGHTA and CDR2 FQGNSA. This CDR3 region has 14 residues. The CDR3 coding sequence is TGTGCCAGCAGCGCGGGGGGGTCTATTGATACGCAGTATTTT. Translation gives CASSAGGSIDTQYF.

The rearrangement joins TRBV3-1 (or the pseudogene TRBV3-2) to TRBJ2-2; no firm D call. Germline values: CDR1 LGHDT, CDR2 YNNKEL (reference sequence). The CDR3 runs 14 residues. Trimming stripped 1 base from V and 7 bases from J, with 10 bases between. CDR3 DNA sequence: TGTGCCAGCAGCCAAGCACAAAACCGCGGGGAGCTGTTTTTT. Translated, it gives CASSQAQNRGELFF.

This clone was seen more than once but under ten times. The chain combines TRBV6-1 with TRBJ1-2; D is undetermined. This CDR3 is built from 15 residues. Trimming took 1 base from V and 2 from J, leaving 11 bases between them. The germline V gene has CDR1 MNHNS and CDR2 SASEGT. The CDR3 reads CASSEVGRVNYGYTF. In DNA form, the CDR3 reads TGTGCCAGCAGTGAAGTCGGCCGGGTGAACTATGGCTACACCTTC.

The rearrangement uses TRBV20-1 and TRBJ1-5; D is unclear. The V end was cut by 3 bases, the J end by 6 bases, with 12 bases between. The V gene's germline CDR1 is DFQATT and CDR2 SNEGSKA (reference sequence). The CDR3 runs to 13 residues. CDR3 nucleotides: TGCAGTGCTAGTCCTCCCATGGCTCAGCCCCAGCATTTT. Its translation is CSASPPMAQPQHF.

The V call is TRBV6-1, the J call TRBJ1-6; D is undetermined. V was clipped by 3 bases and J by 10 bases, with 10 bases between them. The germline V gene has CDR1 MNHNS and CDR2 SASEGT. CDR3 length: 13 residues. The CDR3 DNA is TGTGCCAGCAGTGATACTACCTTATCACCCCTCCACTTT. Translated: CASSDTTLSPLHF.

This clone was seen a handful of times. The rearrangement joins TRBV7-9 to TRBJ2-7, with 7 bases aligning to TRBD1. Germline CDR1 is SEHNR and CDR2 is FQNEAQ (reference sequence). The CDR3 is 13 residues long. Germline trimming cut 4 bases from V and 3 bases from J; bases unmatched to any gene: 3. CDR3 protein: CASSWGQLYEQYF. In DNA, the CDR3 is TGTGCCAGCAGCTGGGGACAGCTCTACGAGCAGTACTTC.

The chain combines TRBV28 with TRBJ2-5; no clear D gene. The CDR3 loop spans 12 amino acids. The V gene lost 6 bases and the J gene lost 5 bases, with 10 bases spanning the gap. Germline CDR1 MDHEN, CDR2 SYDVKM. The CDR3 region is CASSLKKETQYF. The CDR3 DNA reads TGTGCCAGCAGCCTAAAAAAGGAGACCCAGTACTTC.

The chain has TRBV3-1 (or the pseudogene TRBV3-2) and TRBJ1-5, with TRBD1 matching over 10 bases. The CDR3 is 14 amino acids. V shed 6 bases, J shed 9 bases, and the junction held 8 bases outside the gene matches. Germline CDR1 LGHDT, CDR2 YNNKEL (reference sequence). In DNA form, the CDR3 reads TGTGCCAGCAGTGACGGGACAGGGGTAAGGCCCCAGCATTTT. The encoded protein is CASSDGTGVRPQHF.

V gene TRBV9 combines with J gene TRBJ2-7, with D perhaps matching TRBD1 (6 bases). The length of the CDR3 is 14 residues. The germline CDR1 and CDR2 sequences are SGDLS and YYNGEE. Trimming took 0 bases from V and 6 from J, leaving 13 bases between them. The CDR3 protein is CASSVAGATPEQYF. CDR3 in DNA: TGTGCCAGCAGCGTAGCAGGGGCCACCCCCGAGCAGTACTTC.